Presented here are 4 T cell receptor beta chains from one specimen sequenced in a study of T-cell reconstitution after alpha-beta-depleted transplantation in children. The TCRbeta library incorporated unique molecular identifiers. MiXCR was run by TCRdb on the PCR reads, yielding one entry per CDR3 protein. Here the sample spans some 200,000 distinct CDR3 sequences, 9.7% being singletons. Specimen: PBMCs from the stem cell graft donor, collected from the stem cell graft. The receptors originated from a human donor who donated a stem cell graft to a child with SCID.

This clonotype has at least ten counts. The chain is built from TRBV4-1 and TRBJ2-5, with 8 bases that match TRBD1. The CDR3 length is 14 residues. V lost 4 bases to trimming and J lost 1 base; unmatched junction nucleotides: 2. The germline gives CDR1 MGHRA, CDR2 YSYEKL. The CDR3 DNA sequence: TGCGCCAGCAGCCGCGGGACAGGCCAAGAGACCCAGTACTTC. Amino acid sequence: CASSRGTGQETQYF.

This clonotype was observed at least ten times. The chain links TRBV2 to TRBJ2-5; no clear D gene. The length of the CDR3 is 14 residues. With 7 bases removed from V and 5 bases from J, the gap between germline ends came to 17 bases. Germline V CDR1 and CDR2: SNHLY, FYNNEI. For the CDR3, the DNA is TGTGCCAGCACCCAAGATGGCAGCCAGGAGACCCAGTACTTC. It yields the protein CASTQDGSQETQYF.

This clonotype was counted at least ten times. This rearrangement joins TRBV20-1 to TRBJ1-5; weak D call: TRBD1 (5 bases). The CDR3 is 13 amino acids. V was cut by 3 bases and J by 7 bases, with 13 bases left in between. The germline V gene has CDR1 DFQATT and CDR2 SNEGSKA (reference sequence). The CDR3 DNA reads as TGCAGTGCTAGTCGGGGGGGTAGACAGCCCCAGCATTTT. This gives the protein CSASRGGRQPQHF.

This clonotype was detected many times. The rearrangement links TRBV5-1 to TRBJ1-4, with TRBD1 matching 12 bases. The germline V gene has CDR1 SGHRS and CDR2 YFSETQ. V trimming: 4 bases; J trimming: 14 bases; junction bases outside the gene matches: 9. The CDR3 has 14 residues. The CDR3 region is CASSASGTGGELFF. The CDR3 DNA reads TGCGCCAGCAGCGCCTCCGGGACAGGGGGCGAGCTGTTTTTT. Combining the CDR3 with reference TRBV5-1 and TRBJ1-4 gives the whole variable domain KAGVTQTPRYLIKTRGQQVTLSCSPISGHRSVSWYQQTPGQGLQFLFEYFSETQRNKGNFPGRFSGRQFSNSRSEMNVSTLELGDSALYLCASSASGTGGELFFGSGTQLSVL.